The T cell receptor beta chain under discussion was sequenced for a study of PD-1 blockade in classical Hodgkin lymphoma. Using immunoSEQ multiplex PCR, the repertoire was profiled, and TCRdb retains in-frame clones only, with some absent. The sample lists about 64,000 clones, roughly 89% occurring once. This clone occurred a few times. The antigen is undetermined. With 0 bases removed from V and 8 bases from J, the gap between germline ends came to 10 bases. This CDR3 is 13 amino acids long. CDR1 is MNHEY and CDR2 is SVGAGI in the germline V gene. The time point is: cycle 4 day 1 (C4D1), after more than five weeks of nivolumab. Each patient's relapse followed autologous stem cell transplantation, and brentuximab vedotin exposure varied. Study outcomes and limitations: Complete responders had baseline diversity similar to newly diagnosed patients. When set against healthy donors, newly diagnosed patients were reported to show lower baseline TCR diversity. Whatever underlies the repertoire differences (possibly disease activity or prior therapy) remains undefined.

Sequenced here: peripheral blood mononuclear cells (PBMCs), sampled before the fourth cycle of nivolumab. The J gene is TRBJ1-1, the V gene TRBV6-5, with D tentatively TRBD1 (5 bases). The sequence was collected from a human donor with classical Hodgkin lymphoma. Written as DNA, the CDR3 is TGTGCCAGCAGTTACTCGGGGGGGGACGAAGCTTTCTTT. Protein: CASSYSGGDEAFF.